This record looks at one T cell receptor (beta chain) sequence and its context. This sample was taken from a study of blood T cell repertoires in COVID-19. In the original processing: Amplification of reference gene primers provided the estimated nucleated cell counts. The method was immunoSEQ multiplex PCR; TCRdb's version includes in-frame clones alone and lacks a portion of them. That table is the source of V, J and clone size, and D and trimming were worked out from the DNA. The sample contains fewer than 250,000 clones, about 83% of which appear only once. The V gene lost 9 bases and the J gene lost 2 bases, with 10 bases spanning the gap. The CDR3 extends over 12 amino acids. Germline loops: CDR1 LNHDA, CDR2 SQIVND (reference sequence).

Sequenced: peripheral blood. The chain has TRBV19 and TRBJ2-5; a possible D gene is TRBD1 (6 bases). This receptor was identified in a human donor in a cohort sampled during active COVID-19. The CDR3 sequence: CASGTIQETQYF. The CDR3 DNA is TGTGCCAGCGGGACAATTCAAGAGACCCAGTACTTC.